These 29 T cell receptor beta chains were sequenced from one sample in a study of identical twins. TCRdb fed the 5' RACE reads into MiXCR, producing one record per CDR3 protein. The sample lists around 490,000 distinct CDR3 sequences, roughly 15% seen once, with 0.44% in the top ten. The same specimen was also included in a second study, on yellow fever vaccine responses in identical twins.

The sample comprised CD4+ T cells sorted from blood. The receptors were gathered from a woman aged 18-29 years in good health.

A remark on this clonotype: A read error may explain this, as a much larger clone is one base away. This chain's CDR3 is CATLGTGGSDTKYF. CDR3 in DNA: TGTGCCACCCTTGGGACAGGGGGATCAGATACGAAGTATTTT. The gene calls are TRBV6-1 and TRBJ2-3; 11 bases fit TRBD1. The CDR3 is made up of 14 amino acids. CDR1 and CDR2 (germline): MNHNS, SASEGT.

The sample holds a few counts of this clonotype. The chain employs TRBV3-1 and TRBJ1-2; D remains unclear. This CDR3 has 11 amino acids. The germline V and J ends were trimmed by 3 bases and 8 bases, with 7 bases remaining between them. Germline V gives CDR1 LGHDT, CDR2 YNNKEL (reference sequence). In DNA, the CDR3 is TGTGCCAGCAGCCATGGTGGGGGCTACACCTTC. It codes for CASSHGGGYTF.

This clonotype was observed a few times. The chain uses TRBV5-1 and TRBJ2-1, with D perhaps matching TRBD2 (5 bases). The CDR3 has 15 amino acids. The V end was cut by 0 bases, the J end by 7 bases, with 14 bases between. Germline CDR1 and CDR2: SGHRS and YFSETQ. CDR3 residues: CASSLVAQRENEQFF. The CDR3 DNA is TGCGCCAGCAGCTTGGTCGCCCAAAGGGAGAATGAGCAGTTCTTC.

The chain links TRBV11-2 to TRBJ2-1; 7 nucleotides align to TRBD1. The CDR3 sequence is 15 residues long. V lost 5 bases and J lost 9; bases outside the gene matches: 13. The germline CDR1 and CDR2 sequences are SGHAT and FQNNGV. CDR3 sequence (DNA): TGTGCCAGCAGCACTAATGGACAGGTTCGAGCTGAGCAGTTCTTC. Translating gives CASSTNGQVRAEQFF.

This clonotype was observed a handful of times. The chain employs TRBV18 and TRBJ1-1, with 7 bases aligning to TRBD1. J was trimmed by 0 bases and V by 3 bases; bases with no gene match: 4. Germline V gene data show CDR1 as KGHSH and CDR2 as LQKENI. There are 15 residues in the CDR3. CDR3 nucleotide sequence: TGTGCCAGCTCACCGGGACAGCTAATGAACACTGAAGCTTTCTTT. This codes for CASSPGQLMNTEAFF. The full variable domain, its missing parts supplied by reference TRBV18 and TRBJ1-1, is NAGVMQNPRHLVRRRGQEARLRCSPMKGHSHVYWYRQLPEEGLKFMVYLQKENIIDESGMPKERFSAEFPKEGPSILRIQQVVRGDSAAYFCASSPGQLMNTEAFFGQGTRLTVV.

The V call is TRBV24-1, the J call TRBJ2-1, with D tentatively TRBD1 or TRBD2 (5 bases each). CDR3 size: 16 residues. In germline, CDR1 is KGHDR, CDR2 SFDVKD. V lost 5 bases to trimming and J lost 1 base, with 14 bases between them. The DNA for the CDR3 is TGTGCCACCAGTGGGGGACGGAGAGTTTCCTACAATGAGCAGTTCTTC. It specifies CATSGGRRVSYNEQFF.

The chain links TRBV3-1 to TRBJ1-2, with 8 bases that match TRBD1. Germline V lookup: CDR1 LGHDT, CDR2 YNNKEL (reference sequence). This CDR3 contains 15 residues. J lost 4 bases, V lost 10 bases, and 14 bases had no gene match. DNA for the CDR3: TGTGCCACCTCCAATCAGGGGGCAACGACCTATGGCTACACCTTC. Translating gives CATSNQGATTYGYTF.

This sequence joins TRBV27 and TRBJ2-7, with D perhaps matching TRBD2 (5 bases). The V end was cut by 1 base, the J end by 13 bases, with 11 bases between. Germline assignment: CDR1 MNHEY and CDR2 SMNVEV (reference sequence). The CDR3 totals 11 residues. The CDR3 sequence is CASSLYGVAYF. The CDR3 nucleotides are TGTGCCAGCAGTTTATACGGGGTCGCTTACTTC.

This clonotype was picked up a small number of times. The junction differs from germline at one of its ends, possibly a read error. V is TRBV7-2 and J is TRBJ2-1; 7 nucleotides agree with TRBD2. The CDR3 spans 15 residues. Germline V gene sequence: CDR1 SGHTA, CDR2 FQGNSA. DNA for the CDR3: TGTGCCAGCAGTTTAGTGGGACTACAGAACAATGAGCAGTTCTTC. Amino acid sequence: CASSLVGLQNNEQFF. Full variable domain (outside the CDR3, taken from reference TRBV7-2 and TRBJ2-1): GAGVSQSPSNKVTEKGKDVELRCDPISGHTALYWYRQSLGQGLEFLIYFQGNSAPDKSGLPSDRFSAERTGGSVSTLTIQRTQQEDSAVYLCASSLVGLQNNEQFFGPGTRLTVL.

The chain employs TRBV7-9 and TRBJ2-1, with 11 nucleotides matching TRBD2. This CDR3 comprises 16 residues. Germline CDR1 reads SEHNR; CDR2 reads FQNEAQ (reference sequence). V dropped 5 bases and J dropped 6; count of bases not matched to a gene: 9. CDR3 in DNA: TGTGCCAGCAGCCTCGCGGTACTAGCGGGGGCCAATGAGCAGTTCTTC. Its protein product is CASSLAVLAGANEQFF.

This clonotype came up many times. The gene calls are TRBV24-1 and TRBJ2-7, with 7 positions matching TRBD2. The CDR3 runs to 17 residues. The V segment lost 3 bases and the J segment 3 bases; nucleotides outside the gene matches: 13. The germline V gene encodes CDR1 KGHDR and CDR2 SFDVKD. CDR3 protein: CATSDPTGGLSLYEQYF. The CDR3 DNA sequence: TGTGCCACCAGTGATCCGACGGGAGGCCTGTCCCTCTACGAGCAGTACTTC.

This clonotype came up many times. The CDR3 DNA reads TGTGCCAGCAGCTTAAATACAGGGGGCACAGATACGCAGTATTTT. Its protein is CASSLNTGGTDTQYF. The rearrangement joins TRBV11-2 to TRBJ2-3, with 7 bases fitting TRBD1. V lost 2 bases to trimming and J lost 1 base; unmatched junction nucleotides: 3. Germline CDR1 and CDR2: SGHAT and FQNNGV. The CDR3 has 15 amino acids.

This clonotype occurred a few times. The chain recombines TRBV5-1 with TRBJ2-5; D is undetermined. Trimming took off 1 base at V and 4 bases at J, with 11 bases between the two ends. Per the germline V gene, CDR1 is SGHRS and CDR2 is YFSETQ. There are 14 residues in the CDR3. The CDR3 reads CASSLTGLGETQYF. The CDR3 DNA follows: TGCGCCAGCAGCTTGACCGGATTGGGAGAGACCCAGTACTTC.

The J gene is TRBJ2-3, the V gene TRBV7-9; D not resolved. From germline, CDR1 is SEHNR and CDR2 FQNEAQ (reference sequence). V gave up 1 base and J gave up 0 bases, with 11 bases separating them. The CDR3 contains 16 residues. DNA of the CDR3: TGTGCCAGCAGCTTAGGTCGGGTGCAGAGCACAGATACGCAGTATTTT. The encoded protein is CASSLGRVQSTDTQYF.

This clonotype came up a few times. The chain uses TRBV15 and TRBJ1-1; no clear D. This CDR3 region has 14 residues. In germline, CDR1 is LNHNV, CDR2 YYDKDF (reference sequence). The V end lost 0 bases, the J end lost 11 bases, and 16 bases lay between the germline ends. The DNA of the CDR3 is TGTGCCACCAGCAGAGAGGCCAGCCAGGACGGGGCTTTCTTT. Encoded protein: CATSREASQDGAFF.

This clonotype was picked up a small number of times. The chain's CDR3 is CATSRGGGWGYTF. The CDR3 DNA follows: TGTGCCACCAGCAGAGGCGGGGGCTGGGGCTACACCTTC. The chain carries TRBV15 and TRBJ1-2; the D gene is possibly TRBD1 (6 bases). CDR1 LNHNV and CDR2 YYDKDF come from the germline V gene (reference sequence). V was trimmed by 1 base and J by 8 bases, leaving 11 bases between them. CDR3 length: 13 amino acids.

CDR3 sequence reads: CASSPGSLVDEQFF. For the CDR3, the DNA is TGTGCCAGCAGCCCCGGCAGTCTAGTCGATGAGCAGTTCTTC. The chain has TRBV3-1 and TRBJ2-1; no reliable D call. The germline V and J ends were trimmed by 4 bases and 8 bases, with 15 bases remaining between them. From germline, CDR1 is LGHDT and CDR2 YNNKEL (reference sequence). This CDR3 is 14 amino acids long.

The rearrangement uses TRBV12-3 or TRBV12-4 and TRBJ2-5; 10 nucleotides align to TRBD1. Losses at the gene ends were 6 bases for V and 4 bases for J; bases not matched to a gene: 11. The CDR3 loop spans 16 amino acids. This CDR3 is CASRPPPGQGRETQYF. The CDR3 DNA reads as TGTGCCAGCAGACCCCCTCCGGGACAGGGGAGAGAGACCCAGTACTTC.

This clonotype was detected only once. V usage is TRBV5-4 and J usage is TRBJ2-3, with D unclear. The germline gives CDR1 SGHNT, CDR2 YYREEE (reference sequence). Trimming cost V 4 bases and J 2 bases, with 17 bases left between them. The CDR3 is made up of 16 amino acids. As DNA, the CDR3 is TGTGCCAGCAGCCCCCCCGGAGCTACCGTCACAGATACGCAGTATTTT. Translated, it gives CASSPPGATVTDTQYF.

This clonotype has only a few counts. This sequence joins TRBV7-8 and TRBJ2-3; 8 bases fit TRBD2. CDR3 length equals 16 residues. V shed 0 bases, J shed 5 bases, and the junction held 7 bases outside the gene matches. The germline V gene has CDR1 SGHVS and CDR2 FQNEAQ. The CDR3 protein is CASSLAGTSSGDTQYF. The CDR3 nucleotides are TGTGCCAGCAGCTTAGCGGGGACTAGTTCTGGAGATACGCAGTATTTT.

The chain is built from TRBV6-1 and TRBJ2-1, with 10 bases lining up with TRBD1. CDR1 and CDR2 (germline): MNHNS, SASEGT. The CDR3 has 15 amino acids. V trimming: 6 bases; J trimming: 8 bases; junction bases outside the gene matches: 10. DNA of the CDR3: TGTGCCAGCAGCAACGCGGACAGGGGGTTGTATGAGCAGTTCTTC. Encoded protein: CASSNADRGLYEQFF.

The J gene is TRBJ2-2, the V gene TRBV12-3 or TRBV12-4; 10 bases are shared with TRBD2. The CDR3 is made up of 16 amino acids. Germline trimming cut 5 bases from V and 4 bases from J; bases unmatched to any gene: 7. The CDR3 DNA reads as TGTGCCAGCAGTCTCCGGGTAGCGGGAGGCACCGGGGAGCTGTTTTTT. The encoded protein is CASSLRVAGGTGELFF.

The chain joins TRBV12-3 or TRBV12-4 to TRBJ2-7; TRBD1 matches 9 bases. CDR3 length equals 13 residues. V lost 5 bases and J lost 6; bases outside the gene matches: 5. The CDR3 sequence is CASSLTGGAEQYV. CDR3 bases: TGTGCCAGCAGTCTAACAGGGGGCGCCGAGCAGTACGTC.

The chain has TRBV12-3 or TRBV12-4 and TRBJ2-5, with TRBD1 as a possible D gene (5 bases). V was shortened by 2 bases and J by 0 bases, with 7 bases between the two germline ends. CDR3 length equals 14 residues. The CDR3 sequence is CASSLRGYQETQYF. The CDR3 DNA is TGTGCCAGCAGTTTAAGGGGATACCAAGAGACCCAGTACTTC.

This clonotype has a handful of counts. The rearrangement uses TRBV20-1 and TRBJ2-7, with 10 bases matching TRBD2. This CDR3 comprises 14 residues. Germline assignment: CDR1 DFQATT and CDR2 SNEGSKA (reference sequence). V shed 4 bases, J shed 4 bases, and the junction held 7 bases outside the gene matches. The CDR3 loop is CSATEAGGPYEQYF. DNA of the CDR3: TGCAGTGCTACCGAAGCGGGAGGGCCGTACGAGCAGTACTTC.

This clonotype came up a few times. The chain joins TRBV29-1 to TRBJ2-1, with 10 nucleotides matching TRBD1. The V and J ends lost 4 bases and 0 bases, in that order; junction bases with no gene match: 3. This CDR3 is 15 amino acids long. Germline CDR1 is SQVTM and CDR2 is ANQGSEA. The CDR3 DNA reads as TGCAGCGTTGTTGGGACAGGGGTCTCCTACAATGAGCAGTTCTTC. Its translation is CSVVGTGVSYNEQFF.

This clonotype was seen more than once but under ten times. The chain recombines TRBV5-1 with TRBJ2-1, with a possible D match to TRBD1 (5 bases). Germline-derived CDR1 and CDR2 are SGHRS and YFSETQ. Deletions cut 6 bases from V and 8 bases from J, with 15 bases between. The CDR3 has 13 amino acids. Written as DNA, the CDR3 is TGCGCCAGCACGCAACACAGGTCCCATGAGCAGTTCTTC. Residues: CASTQHRSHEQFF. The variable domain in full, with the rest retrieved from reference TRBV5-1 and TRBJ2-1, is KAGVTQTPRYLIKTRGQQVTLSCSPISGHRSVSWYQQTPGQGLQFLFEYFSETQRNKGNFPGRFSGRQFSNSRSEMNVSTLELGDSALYLCASTQHRSHEQFFGPGTRLTVL.

This clonotype was recorded many times. CDR3 nucleotide sequence: TGTGCCAGCAGCAATCAGGGAGTTCGCACCGGGGAGCTGTTTTTT. This gives the protein CASSNQGVRTGELFF. The chain carries TRBV3-1 and TRBJ2-2; D might be TRBD1 or TRBD2, each matching 5 bases. Germline V gives CDR1 LGHDT, CDR2 YNNKEL (reference sequence). CDR3 length equals 15 residues. V was shortened by 5 bases and J by 4 bases, with 14 bases between the two germline ends.

A few counts support this clonotype. This CDR3 reads CASSQVPSGGVTDTQYF. DNA for the CDR3: TGCGCCAGCAGCCAAGTTCCTAGCGGGGGGGTCACAGATACGCAGTATTTT. The rearrangement joins TRBV4-1 to TRBJ2-3; TRBD2 aligns across 12 bases. V trimming: 1 base; J trimming: 2 bases; junction bases outside the gene matches: 4. The germline gives CDR1 MGHRA, CDR2 YSYEKL. The CDR3 extends over 17 amino acids.